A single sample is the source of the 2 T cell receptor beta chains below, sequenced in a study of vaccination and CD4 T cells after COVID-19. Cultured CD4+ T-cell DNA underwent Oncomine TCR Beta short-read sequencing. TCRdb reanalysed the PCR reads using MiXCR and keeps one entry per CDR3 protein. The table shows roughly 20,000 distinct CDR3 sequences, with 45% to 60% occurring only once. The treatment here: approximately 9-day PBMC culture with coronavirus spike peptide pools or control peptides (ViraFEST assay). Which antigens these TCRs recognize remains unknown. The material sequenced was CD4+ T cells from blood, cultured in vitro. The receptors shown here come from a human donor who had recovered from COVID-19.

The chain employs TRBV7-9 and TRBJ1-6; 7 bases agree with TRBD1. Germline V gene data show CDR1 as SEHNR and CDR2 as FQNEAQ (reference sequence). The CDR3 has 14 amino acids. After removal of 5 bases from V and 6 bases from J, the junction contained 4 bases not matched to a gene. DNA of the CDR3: TGTGCCAGCAGCCCAGGGGGTTCTAATTCACCCCTCCACTTT. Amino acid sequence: CASSPGGSNSPLHF. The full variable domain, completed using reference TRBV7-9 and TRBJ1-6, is DTGVSQNPRHKITKRGQNVTFRCDPISEHNRLYWYRQTLGQGPEFLTYFQNEAQLEKSRLLSDRFSAERPKGSFSTLEIQRTEQGDSAMYLCASSPGGSNSPLHFGNGTRLTVT.

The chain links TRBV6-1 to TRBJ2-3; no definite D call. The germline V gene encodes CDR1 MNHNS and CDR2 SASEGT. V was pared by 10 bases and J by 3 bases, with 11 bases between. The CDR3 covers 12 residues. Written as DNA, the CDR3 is TGTGCCAATTCGGGTGCAACAGATACGCAGTATTTT. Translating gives CANSGATDTQYF.